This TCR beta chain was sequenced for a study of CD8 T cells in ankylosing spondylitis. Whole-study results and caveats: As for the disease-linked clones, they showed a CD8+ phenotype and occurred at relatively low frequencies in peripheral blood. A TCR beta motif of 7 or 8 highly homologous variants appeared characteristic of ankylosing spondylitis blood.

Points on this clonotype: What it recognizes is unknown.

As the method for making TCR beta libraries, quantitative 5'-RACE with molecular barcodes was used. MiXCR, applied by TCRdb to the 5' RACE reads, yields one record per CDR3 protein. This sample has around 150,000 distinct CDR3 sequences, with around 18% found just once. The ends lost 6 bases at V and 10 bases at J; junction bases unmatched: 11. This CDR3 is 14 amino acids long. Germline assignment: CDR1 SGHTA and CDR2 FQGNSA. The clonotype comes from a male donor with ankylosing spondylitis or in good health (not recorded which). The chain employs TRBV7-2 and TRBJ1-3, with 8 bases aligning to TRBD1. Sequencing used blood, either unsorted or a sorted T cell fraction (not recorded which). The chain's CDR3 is CASSFRGQGGTIYF. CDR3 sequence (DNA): TGTGCCAGCAGTTTCCGTGGACAGGGAGGAACCATATATTTT.